This passage covers 24 T cell receptor beta chains from one sample sequenced in a study of cytomegalovirus exposure and HLA in healthy donors. PCR was performed using 60 Vbeta and 13 Jbeta primers. Only in-frame clones appear in the TCRdb table, and some are missing; sequencing was by immunoSEQ multiplex PCR. The sample lists fewer than 250,000 clones, more than 75% seen once, with around 6% in the top ten. Sequenced input: PBMCs. All receptors derive from a man aged 35 to 55 in good health and CMV-seropositive.

The sample holds a few counts of this clone. V and J are TRBV12-5 and TRBJ2-1, with 12 bases that match TRBD1. Germline CDR1 LGHNT, CDR2 FRNRAP. The CDR3 has 15 amino acids. With V trimmed by 6 bases and J by 6 bases, 6 bases remained unmatched. The CDR3 bases are TGTGCTAGTGGGTCCGGGACAGGGGGCTTCAATGAGCAGTTCTTC. Amino acids: CASGSGTGGFNEQFF.

V gene TRBV14 combines with J gene TRBJ2-1, with 12 bases identical to TRBD2. Germline CDR1 reads SGHDN; CDR2 reads FVKESK. The CDR3 runs to 19 residues. With 0 bases clipped from V and 3 bases from J, the junction kept 9 bases outside the gene matches. The CDR3 DNA reads as TGTGCCAGCAGCCAAGAAGGGCTAGCGGGAGGGCCAATCTACAATGAGCAGTTCTTC. Protein sequence: CASSQEGLAGGPIYNEQFF.

The V gene is TRBV11-2, the J gene TRBJ1-1, with D perhaps TRBD1 (6 bases). Trimming left V 2 bases short and J 4 bases short, with 11 bases between. Germline V CDR1 and CDR2: SGHAT, FQNNGV. CDR3 length: 14 residues. The CDR3 DNA reads TGTGCCAGCAGCTTATCACAGGGCGCCACTGAAGCTTTCTTT. It is translated as CASSLSQGATEAFF.

The chain employs TRBV2 and TRBJ1-5; possible D gene TRBD1, 5 bases. The germline V gene encodes CDR1 SNHLY and CDR2 FYNNEI. CDR3 size: 13 residues. Trimming took off 7 bases at V and 1 base at J, with 8 bases between the two ends. The CDR3 nucleotides are TGTGCCAGCACGGGACTGAGCAATCAGCCCCAGCATTTT. This encodes CASTGLSNQPQHF.

The chain has TRBV4-1 and TRBJ2-7; 7 bases are shared with TRBD2. The CDR3 length is 15 residues. The V and J ends lost 0 bases and 5 bases, in that order; junction bases with no gene match: 7. The germline V gene encodes CDR1 MGHRA and CDR2 YSYEKL. CDR3 residues: CASSQEGRDLDEQYF. CDR3 coding DNA: TGCGCCAGCAGCCAAGAGGGGAGGGACCTCGACGAGCAGTACTTC.

The gene calls are TRBV2 and TRBJ2-5; possible D gene TRBD1, 5 bases. The CDR3 length is 17 residues. The germline V gene encodes CDR1 SNHLY and CDR2 FYNNEI. The V and J ends lost 4 bases and 1 base respectively, with 19 bases between them. The CDR3 nucleotides are TGTGCCAGCAGTGCCCAGCGTTCTCAAAGGGGCCAAGAGACCCAGTACTTC. It translates to CASSAQRSQRGQETQYF.

With respect to this clone: One end of the junction is discordant with germline, which a read error may explain. This chain uses TRBV5-8 with TRBJ2-1, with 8 bases fitting TRBD1. The CDR3 contains 16 residues. Germline assignment: CDR1 SGHTS and CDR2 YDEGEE. CDR3 sequence: CAGSPGQGSSYNEQFF. The CDR3 region has the DNA TGTGCCGGCAGCCCCGGACAGGGTAGCTCCTACAATGAGCAGTTCTTC.

This rearrangement joins TRBV29-1 to TRBJ1-2, with D possibly being TRBD1 (5 bases). The germline V and J ends were trimmed by 3 bases and 8 bases, with 19 bases remaining between them. The CDR3 runs to 14 residues. Germline CDR1 and CDR2: SQVTM and ANQGSEA. CDR3 in amino acids: CSVEWGTQAPGYTF. The DNA of the CDR3 is TGCAGCGTTGAGTGGGGTACACAGGCCCCCGGCTACACCTTC. Full variable domain (missing parts from reference TRBV29-1 and TRBJ1-2): SAVISQKPSRDICQRGTSLTIQCQVDSQVTMMFWYRQQPGQSLTLIATANQGSEATYESGFVIDKFPISRPNLTFSTLTVSNMSPEDSSIYLCSVEWGTQAPGYTFGSGTRLTVV.

V and J are TRBV15 and TRBJ2-2, with a possible D match to TRBD1 (6 bases). The CDR3 has 14 amino acids. Germline values: CDR1 LNHNV, CDR2 YYDKDF (reference sequence). V lost 4 bases, J lost 4 bases, and 10 bases lay in between. The CDR3 reads CATSNSRGTGELFF. The CDR3 bases are TGTGCCACCAGCAATTCCAGGGGCACCGGGGAGCTGTTTTTT.

This chain connects TRBV15 to TRBJ2-3; D perhaps matches TRBD2 (5 bases). CDR3 length equals 18 residues. Trimming shortened V by 0 bases and J by 0 bases, and 16 bases separated the two germline ends. Germline V gene data show CDR1 as LNHNV and CDR2 as YYDKDF (reference sequence). The CDR3 region has the DNA TGTGCCACCAGCAGAGATGACTCCTCTAGCTACAGCACAGATACGCAGTATTTT. It is translated as CATSRDDSSSYSTDTQYF.

This clone was observed a few times. This chain joins TRBV4-2 and TRBJ2-3; 7 bases are a match to TRBD2. J was trimmed by 5 bases and V by 4 bases; bases with no gene match: 12. The CDR3 runs 16 residues. Germline V lookup: CDR1 LGHNA, CDR2 YNFKEQ. In nucleotides, the CDR3 is TGTGCCAGCAGCCTCCCGAGGACTGCGGGGGAAGATACGCAGTATTTT. This sequence encodes CASSLPRTAGEDTQYF.

This clone was detected only once. This chain joins TRBV4-2 and TRBJ2-1; 11 nucleotides line up with TRBD2. J gave up 12 bases and V 1 base, and 5 bases lay outside the gene matches. Germline CDR1 LGHNA, CDR2 YNFKEQ. The length of the CDR3 is 14 residues. The CDR3 is CASSQGSGRAAQFF. CDR3 nucleotide sequence: TGTGCCAGCAGCCAAGGTAGCGGGAGGGCCGCGCAGTTCTTC.

This chain links TRBV29-1 with TRBJ1-1; no definite D call. Trimming removed 1 base at V and 5 bases at J, with 8 bases between. Germline V gives CDR1 SQVTM, CDR2 ANQGSEA. This CDR3 is 12 amino acids long. The CDR3 reads CSVEVSRTEAFF. CDR3 DNA sequence: TGCAGCGTTGAAGTATCCAGGACTGAAGCTTTCTTT.

This sequence joins TRBV7-3 and TRBJ2-1, with 10 bases lining up with TRBD2. Per germline, CDR1 SGHTA and CDR2 FQGTGA. CDR3 size: 14 residues. V was clipped by 9 bases and J by 9 bases; unmatched bases: 11. The DNA of the CDR3 is TGTGCCAGTTCGTGGCTAGCGGGAGCGGTTGAGCAGTTCTTC. It is translated as CASSWLAGAVEQFF.

The chain recombines TRBV5-8 with TRBJ1-5; 8 nucleotides line up with TRBD1. With 4 bases clipped from V and 7 bases from J, the junction kept 7 bases outside the gene matches. The CDR3 length is 14 residues. CDR1 is SGHTS, CDR2 YDEGEE, per germline. CDR3 DNA sequence: TGTGCCAGCAGCCTTCAGGGGGCTTGGCAGCCCCAGCATTTT. Residues: CASSLQGAWQPQHF.

The chain couples TRBV7-9 to TRBJ2-7, with 9 bases lining up with TRBD1. The germline V gene has CDR1 SEHNR and CDR2 FQNEAQ (reference sequence). The CDR3 runs to 16 residues. V shed 5 bases, J shed 0 bases, and the junction held 8 bases outside the gene matches. CDR3 in amino acids: CASSATGQGGSYEQYF. CDR3 coding DNA: TGTGCCAGCAGCGCGACGGGACAGGGAGGCTCCTACGAGCAGTACTTC. The whole variable domain, remainder taken from reference TRBV7-9 and TRBJ2-7, is DTGVSQNPRHKITKRGQNVTFRCDPISEHNRLYWYRQTLGQGPEFLTYFQNEAQLEKSRLLSDRFSAERPKGSFSTLEIQRTEQGDSAMYLCASSATGQGGSYEQYFGPGTRLTVT.

This clone was observed a handful of times. The V and J genes are TRBV18 and TRBJ2-5; tentative D call: TRBD2 (6 bases). CDR1 and CDR2 from the germline V gene are KGHSH and LQKENI. This CDR3 is built from 16 residues. V was trimmed by 3 bases and J by 4 bases, leaving 18 bases between them. This chain's CDR3 is CASSPDFSGIGETQYF. In nucleotides, the CDR3 is TGTGCCAGCTCACCCGACTTTAGCGGAATCGGAGAGACCCAGTACTTC.

The chain is built from TRBV7-3 and TRBJ2-1, with 8 positions matching TRBD2. The CDR3 is 18 residues long. V shed 1 base and J 9 bases; nucleotides not matched to a gene: 17. Germline V gene data show CDR1 as SGHTA and CDR2 as FQGTGA. Here the CDR3 reads CASSLSGVEAGVNGEQFF. CDR3 bases: TGTGCCAGCAGCTTAAGCGGCGTGGAAGCGGGAGTGAACGGTGAGCAGTTCTTC.

The chain employs TRBV7-8 and TRBJ2-1; possible D gene TRBD2, 6 bases. CDR3 length equals 14 residues. Germline V gives CDR1 SGHVS, CDR2 FQNEAQ. Trimming stripped 4 bases from V and 2 bases from J, with 9 bases between. CDR3 sequence: CASSSWEAYNEQFF. CDR3 nucleotides: TGTGCCAGCAGCTCCTGGGAGGCCTACAATGAGCAGTTCTTC.

The rearrangement links TRBV19 to TRBJ1-1; D perhaps matches TRBD1 (6 bases). V lost 5 bases to trimming and J lost 0 bases, with 13 bases between them. The CDR3 has 15 residues. Germline assignment: CDR1 LNHDA and CDR2 SQIVND (reference sequence). The CDR3 loop reads CASSLDRRVNTEAFF. The CDR3 DNA is TGTGCCAGTAGTCTTGACAGGCGGGTGAACACTGAAGCTTTCTTT.

The genes are TRBV5-1 and TRBJ2-2, with 7 bases fitting TRBD1. This CDR3 comprises 15 residues. Germline V gene sequence: CDR1 SGHRS, CDR2 YFSETQ. Trimming cost V 4 bases and J 4 bases; bases outside gene matches: 7. The CDR3 DNA follows: TGCGCCAGCAGCGACCGGGACAGCCTCACCGGGGAGCTGTTTTTT. Protein: CASSDRDSLTGELFF.

The chain joins TRBV11-2 to TRBJ2-2, with a tentative D call TRBD1 (5 bases). The CDR3 has 14 residues. Trimming shortened V by 5 bases and J by 1 base, and 8 bases separated the two germline ends. Germline-derived CDR1 and CDR2 are SGHAT and FQNNGV. CDR3 amino acids: CASSPQGNTGELFF. In nucleotides, the CDR3 is TGTGCCAGCAGCCCCCAGGGGAACACCGGGGAGCTGTTTTTT.

V usage is TRBV7-2 and J usage is TRBJ2-5; 7 bases are a match to TRBD1. CDR3 size: 16 residues. Germline assignment: CDR1 SGHTA and CDR2 FQGNSA. Trimming at V came to 5 bases and at J to 1 base, leaving 10 bases not matched to a gene. CDR3 nucleotide sequence: TGTGCCAGCAGCCCCCGGACAGGACGTTTCCAAGAGACCCAGTACTTC. This translates into CASSPRTGRFQETQYF. Complete variable domain (other parts from reference TRBV7-2 and TRBJ2-5): GAGVSQSPSNKVTEKGKDVELRCDPISGHTALYWYRQSLGQGLEFLIYFQGNSAPDKSGLPSDRFSAERTGGSVSTLTIQRTQQEDSAVYLCASSPRTGRFQETQYFGPGTRLLVL.

CDR3: CASSPLGAETQYF. In DNA, the CDR3 is TGCGCCAGCAGCCCCCTAGGGGCGGAGACCCAGTACTTC. V is TRBV5-1 and J is TRBJ2-5; maybe TRBD1 (5 bases). This CDR3 spans 13 amino acids. Trimming took off 4 bases at V and 5 bases at J, with 12 bases between the two ends. Germline V lookup: CDR1 SGHRS, CDR2 YFSETQ. Looking up the rest from reference TRBV5-1 and TRBJ2-5 gives the full variable domain: KAGVTQTPRYLIKTRGQQVTLSCSPISGHRSVSWYQQTPGQGLQFLFEYFSETQRNKGNFPGRFSGRQFSNSRSEMNVSTLELGDSALYLCASSPLGAETQYFGPGTRLLVL.